The 13 T cell receptor beta chains listed next were all sequenced from one sample in a study of blood T cell repertoires in COVID-19. Using immunoSEQ multiplex PCR, the repertoire was profiled, and TCRdb retains in-frame clones only, with some absent. The sample includes approximately 63,000 clones, about 90% of them seen just once. Sequencing input: peripheral blood. The receptors originated from an elderly woman with active COVID-19.

The J gene is TRBJ1-1, the V gene TRBV7-3, with D possibly being TRBD1 (5 bases). V dropped 5 bases and J dropped 7 bases, with 14 bases sitting between them. The CDR3 is made up of 13 amino acids. Germline V gene sequence: CDR1 SGHTA, CDR2 FQGTGA. The CDR3 reads CASSRVGQNEAFF. CDR3 sequence (DNA): TGTGCCAGCAGCCGAGTGGGGCAAAATGAAGCTTTCTTT.

The gene calls are TRBV18 and TRBJ1-2, with TRBD1 identical over 7 bases. Germline V gene lookup returns CDR1 KGHSH and CDR2 LQKENI. V was clipped by 0 bases and J by 4 bases; unmatched bases: 11. CDR3 length: 17 amino acids. Here the CDR3 DNA reads TGTGCCAGCTCACCACCCCTACAGGGGCGGAGTACCTATGGCTACACCTTC. Protein product: CASSPPLQGRSTYGYTF.

The rearrangement uses TRBV12-3 or TRBV12-4 and TRBJ2-1; D is uncertain. The length of the CDR3 is 13 residues. Trimming left V 1 base short and J 10 bases short, with 11 bases between. DNA of the CDR3: TGTGCCAGCAGTTTAGGGGCCGCCAGGGAGCAGTTCTTC. As protein: CASSLGAAREQFF.

This rearrangement joins TRBV30 to TRBJ1-5; TRBD1 is a possible D gene (5 bases). The CDR3 is 14 amino acids. Looked up from germline, CDR1 is GTSNPN and CDR2 is SVGIG (reference sequence). Trimming shortened V by 5 bases and J by 2 bases, and 13 bases separated the two germline ends. The CDR3, as DNA: TGTGCCTGGGGGAAGCCGGGGGGCAATCAGCCCCAGCATTTT. It specifies CAWGKPGGNQPQHF.

The genes are TRBV6-4 and TRBJ2-2, with 11 bases that match TRBD2. J lost 5 bases, V lost 7 bases, and 6 bases had no gene match. The V gene's germline CDR1 is MRHNA and CDR2 SNTAGT. The CDR3 runs to 15 residues. The CDR3 here is CASKTSGGPTGELFF. CDR3 DNA: TGTGCCAGCAAAACTAGCGGGGGCCCAACCGGGGAGCTGTTTTTT.

The chain is built from TRBV5-1 and TRBJ2-5, with D unclear. Trimming pared 5 bases from V and 2 bases from J, leaving 10 bases between. CDR1 and CDR2 from the germline V gene are SGHRS and YFSETQ. The CDR3 spans 13 residues. CDR3 amino acids: CASRQTPQETQYF. CDR3 coding DNA: TGCGCCAGCAGACAGACCCCTCAAGAGACCCAGTACTTC.

The chain combines TRBV7-9 with TRBJ1-1, with a weak D call TRBD1 (6 bases). The CDR3 runs to 17 residues. Germline assignment: CDR1 SEHNR and CDR2 FQNEAQ (reference sequence). V dropped 5 bases and J dropped 1 base, with 20 bases sitting between them. CDR3 residues: CASSLGQPMEGNTEAFF. Here the CDR3 DNA reads TGTGCCAGCAGCCTCGGACAGCCAATGGAAGGGAACACTGAAGCTTTCTTT.

This chain connects TRBV7-6 to TRBJ2-3; TRBD2 agrees at 10 bases. The V gene's germline CDR1 is SGHVS and CDR2 FNYEAQ. The CDR3 is 20 amino acids. The ends lost 2 bases at V and 4 bases at J; junction bases unmatched: 18. CDR3 nucleotide sequence: TGTGCCAGCAGCTTAACTATATTGTTTGGACTAGCGGACACCTCAGATACGCAGTATTTT. Its protein product is CASSLTILFGLADTSDTQYF. The full variable domain, in which reference TRBV7-6 and TRBJ2-3 provide the parts outside the CDR3, is GAGVSQSPRYKVTKRGQDVALRCDPISGHVSLYWYRQALGQGPEFLTYFNYEAQQDKSGLPNDRFSAERPEGSISTLTIQRTEQRDSAMYRCASSLTILFGLADTSDTQYFGPGTRLTVL.

The CDR3 protein is CASSSGTGGDSPLHF. In DNA form, the CDR3 reads TGTGCCAGTAGTTCCGGGACAGGGGGCGATTCACCCCTCCACTTT. This chain links TRBV19 with TRBJ1-6; 12 bases line up with TRBD1. This CDR3 is 15 amino acids long. J lost 8 bases, V lost 5 bases, and 4 bases had no gene match. Germline V gene lookup returns CDR1 LNHDA and CDR2 SQIVND (reference sequence).

The chain joins TRBV5-1 to TRBJ1-4; weak D call: TRBD1 (5 bases). V lost 1 base to trimming and J lost 8 bases, with 12 bases between them. CDR3 length: 14 amino acids. Germline values: CDR1 SGHRS, CDR2 YFSETQ. CDR3 sequence reads: CASSLRQGQEKLFF. As DNA, the CDR3 is TGCGCCAGCAGCTTGCGCCAGGGTCAGGAAAAACTGTTTTTT. Complete variable domain (other parts from reference TRBV5-1 and TRBJ1-4): KAGVTQTPRYLIKTRGQQVTLSCSPISGHRSVSWYQQTPGQGLQFLFEYFSETQRNKGNFPGRFSGRQFSNSRSEMNVSTLELGDSALYLCASSLRQGQEKLFFGSGTQLSVL.

The chain couples TRBV7-8 to TRBJ1-1; D is ambiguous. The CDR3 is 15 amino acids. V was clipped by 2 bases and J by 4 bases, with 14 bases between them. CDR1 and CDR2 (germline): SGHVS, FQNEAQ. In DNA form, the CDR3 reads TGTGCCAGCAGCTTAATGGAGGGCCTCACCACTGAAGCTTTCTTT. Protein: CASSLMEGLTTEAFF.

The chain employs TRBV2 and TRBJ2-5; D remains ambiguous. V lost 6 bases and J lost 2, with 10 bases in between. There are 13 residues in the CDR3. Germline CDR1 SNHLY, CDR2 FYNNEI. Here the CDR3 reads CASSGSEQETQYF. CDR3 bases: TGTGCCAGCAGCGGGTCGGAGCAAGAGACCCAGTACTTC.

The chain couples TRBV7-2 to TRBJ2-5, with TRBD2 identical over 13 bases. V shed 5 bases, J shed 7 bases, and the junction held 10 bases outside the gene matches. Germline V lookup: CDR1 SGHTA, CDR2 FQGNSA. CDR3 size: 16 residues. CDR3 sequence reads: CASSKQTSGGTRTQYF. The CDR3 nucleotides read TGTGCCAGCAGCAAGCAGACTAGCGGGGGGACCCGGACCCAGTACTTC. Looking up the rest from reference TRBV7-2 and TRBJ2-5 gives the full variable domain: GAGVSQSPSNKVTEKGKDVELRCDPISGHTALYWYRQSLGQGLEFLIYFQGNSAPDKSGLPSDRFSAERTGGSVSTLTIQRTQQEDSAVYLCASSKQTSGGTRTQYFGPGTRLLVL.